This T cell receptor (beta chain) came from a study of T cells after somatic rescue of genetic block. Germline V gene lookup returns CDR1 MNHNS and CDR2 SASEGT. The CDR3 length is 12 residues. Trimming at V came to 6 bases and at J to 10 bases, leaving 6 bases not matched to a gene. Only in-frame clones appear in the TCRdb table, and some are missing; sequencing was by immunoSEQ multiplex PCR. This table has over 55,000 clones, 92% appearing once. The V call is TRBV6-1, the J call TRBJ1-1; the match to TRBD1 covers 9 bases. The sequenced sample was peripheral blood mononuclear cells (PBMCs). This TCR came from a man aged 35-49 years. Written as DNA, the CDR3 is TGTGCCAGCAGCAATGGACAGGGGCGAGCTTTCTTT. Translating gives CASSNGQGRAFF.